These 27 T cell receptor beta chains came from one sample sequenced in a study of CD8+CD57+ T cells in acquired aplastic anemia. For CDR3 and TCR beta VDJ profiling, genomic DNA was the template used. TCRdb reanalysed the reads using MiXCR and keeps one entry per CDR3 protein. The sample contains just over 400,000 distinct CDR3 sequences, roughly 64% of which appear only once. Sequencing used sorted CD4+, CD8+, or CD8+CD57+ T cells (not recorded which) from PBMCs. The receptors derive from a human donor in good health, serving as a control.

This chain links TRBV2 with TRBJ2-7; 10 bases line up with TRBD1. This CDR3 has 14 residues. V shed 1 base and J 7 bases; nucleotides not matched to a gene: 4. CDR1 is SNHLY, CDR2 FYNNEI, per germline. This CDR3 is CASSEGQGAWEQYF. The CDR3 region has the DNA TGTGCCAGCAGTGAAGGACAGGGGGCTTGGGAGCAGTACTTC.

The chain links TRBV25-1 to TRBJ1-2, with D possibly TRBD1 on 6 matching bases. In germline, CDR1 is MGHDK, CDR2 SYGVNS. The length of the CDR3 is 14 residues. Trimming left V 6 bases short and J 6 bases short, with 17 bases between. The CDR3 reads CASSLPGANHGYTF. CDR3 nucleotides: TGTGCCAGCAGCCTTCCAGGGGCAAATCATGGCTACACCTTC.

This clonotype was recorded once. A much larger clone is a single base away; this may be a read error. This chain links TRBV7-9 with TRBJ2-2; a possible D gene is TRBD2 (6 bases). This CDR3 is 15 amino acids long. Deletions cut 6 bases from V and 6 bases from J, with 17 bases between. Germline CDR1 reads SEHNR; CDR2 reads FQNEAQ (reference sequence). The CDR3 nucleotides are TGTGCCAGCAGTTTAATATGGGAGGATCCCGGGGAGCTGTTTTTT. Translation gives CASSLIWEDPGELFF.

This chain uses TRBV20-1 with TRBJ2-3; TRBD2 matches at 8 bases. The CDR3 contains 16 residues. V was pared by 2 bases and J by 0 bases, with 7 bases of the junction left unmatched. From germline, CDR1 is DFQATT and CDR2 SNEGSKA (reference sequence). CDR3 region: CSARSPASGSTDTQYF. In nucleotides, the CDR3 is TGCAGTGCTAGAAGCCCGGCTAGCGGGAGCACAGATACGCAGTATTTT.

The CDR3 bases are TGTGCCAGCAGCTTAGCGGAGAGAGGATTCACTCCTGCATTCTTT. It codes for CASSLAERGFTPAFF. This rearrangement joins TRBV7-2 to TRBJ1-1; D is ambiguous. Trimming took off 0 bases at V and 14 bases at J, with 22 bases between the two ends. CDR1 is SGHTA and CDR2 is FQGNSA in the germline V gene. The CDR3 sequence is 15 residues long.

As for this clonotype: A junction end diverges from the germline sequence, so it may reflect a read error. The J gene is TRBJ2-3, the V gene TRBV7-8, with a possible D match to TRBD2 (6 bases). The germline V gene has CDR1 SGHVS and CDR2 FQNEAQ. The CDR3 contains 13 residues. This CDR3 is CASRSEGTDAQYF. In DNA form, the CDR3 reads TGTGCCAGCAGGTCGGAGGGCACAGATGCGCAGTATTTT.

The V gene is TRBV7-8, the J gene TRBJ1-6; D call uncertain. Germline V gives CDR1 SGHVS, CDR2 FQNEAQ. This CDR3 has 15 residues. The ends were cut back, 5 bases at V and 15 bases at J, with 23 bases in the middle. The CDR3 DNA reads as TGTGCCAGCAGCCGGTCCGAGACCGCACACGTACGCCTCCACTTT. Translating gives CASSRSETAHVRLHF.

This chain connects TRBV9 to TRBJ1-4, with a tentative D call TRBD1 (6 bases). The CDR3 sequence is 15 residues long. Germline CDR1 is SGDLS and CDR2 is YYNGEE. Trimming took off 3 bases at V and 14 bases at J, with 23 bases between the two ends. CDR3 loop: CASSADSGGHNELFF. Written as DNA, the CDR3 is TGTGCCAGCAGCGCAGATTCGGGGGGACACAATGAGCTGTTTTTT.

Of note for this clonotype: At one end, the junction sequence differs from germline, possibly due to a read error. The V gene is TRBV20-1, the J gene TRBJ1-6; D is perhaps TRBD1 (6 bases). The CDR3 consists of 11 residues. Germline V gives CDR1 DFQATT, CDR2 SNEGSKA (reference sequence). The CDR3 DNA follows: TGCAGTGCTAGTTGGGGGGCGTCCTACGACTTT. Its protein is CSASWGASYDF.

The chain uses TRBV7-3 and TRBJ2-5, with D hard to call. The V end lost 4 bases, the J end lost 10 bases, and 25 bases lay between the germline ends. Germline V gives CDR1 SGHTA, CDR2 FQGTGA. The CDR3 consists of 16 residues. CDR3 DNA: TGTGCCAGCAGCTCCAGGAGCTATAATTCACCCCTCCACCAGTACTTC. Residues: CASSSRSYNSPLHQYF.

This clonotype was counted ten times or more. The chain carries TRBV15 and TRBJ1-2, with a weak D call TRBD1 (5 bases). The V end lost 3 bases, the J end lost 4 bases, and 9 bases lay between the germline ends. CDR1 and CDR2 (germline): LNHNV, YYDKDF (reference sequence). This CDR3 spans 13 amino acids. CDR3: CATSSGAVYGYTF. CDR3 DNA sequence: TGTGCCACCAGCAGTGGGGCTGTCTATGGCTACACCTTC.

Concerning this clonotype: At one end, the junction sequence differs from germline, possibly due to a read error. The genes are TRBV7-2 and TRBJ2-2; D assignment may be TRBD1 or TRBD2 (5 bases each). The germline V gene encodes CDR1 SGHTA and CDR2 FQGNSA. This CDR3 comprises 13 residues. The CDR3 is CASSQGSQGEQFF. The CDR3 nucleotides read TGCGCCAGCAGCCAGGGTAGCCAAGGGGAGCAGTTTTTC.

This clonotype was counted once. The rearrangement uses TRBV2 and TRBJ1-6, with no clear D. Germline V CDR1 and CDR2: SNHLY, FYNNEI. V was cut by 1 base and J by 2 bases, with 9 bases left in between. The CDR3 has 16 amino acids. The chain's CDR3 is CASSEGPPTYNSPLHF. The CDR3 region has the DNA TGTGCCAGCAGTGAAGGGCCGCCTACCTATAATTCACCCCTCCACTTT.

Remarks on this clonotype: One end of the junction is discordant with germline, which a read error may explain. The rearrangement uses TRBV24-1 and TRBJ1-3; a weak D match, TRBD1 (6 bases). CDR1 and CDR2 (germline): KGHDR, SFDVKD. The CDR3 is made up of 15 amino acids. CDR3 DNA: TGTGCCACCAGTGTTGCCAGGGGACCGGGAAACACCCTATATTTT. It specifies CATSVARGPGNTLYF.

In its sample, this clonotype was seen many times. V is TRBV5-8 and J is TRBJ2-7; a weak D match, TRBD1 (5 bases). Deletions cut 1 base from V and 9 bases from J, with 5 bases between. Per the germline V gene, CDR1 is SGHTS and CDR2 is YDEGEE. This CDR3 contains 10 residues. Here the CDR3 reads CASSLQGQYF. The CDR3, as DNA: TGTGCCAGCAGCTTGCAGGGGCAGTACTTC.

Points on this clonotype: The missing conserved phenylalanine or tryptophan at the end of this CDR3 makes a read error likely. The DNA is omitted, as the CDR3 cannot be located on it reliably, and the CDR3 follows TCRdb's listing. V gene TRBV7-8 combines with J gene TRBJ2-1; the D call TRBD1 from the table was never checked on the DNA. CDR1 is SGHVS and CDR2 is FQNEAQ in the germline V gene. Inclusive of both ends, the CDR3 amounts to 13 amino acids. CDR3 sequence: CASSQRGGSENQY.

This clonotype was detected ten times or more. The chain carries TRBV19 and TRBJ1-5; D is unclear. The CDR3 contains 17 residues. Germline V gene data show CDR1 as LNHDA and CDR2 as SQIVND (reference sequence). V was cut by 4 bases and J by 2 bases, with 18 bases left in between. CDR3 loop: CASSSFTRRFGNQPQHF. CDR3 in DNA: TGTGCCAGTAGTAGCTTTACGCGAAGGTTCGGCAATCAGCCCCAGCATTTT.

At least ten counts were recorded for this clonotype. This chain links TRBV11-2 with TRBJ1-2; no clear D. Trimming pared 5 bases from V and 3 bases from J, leaving 25 bases between. This CDR3 spans 18 amino acids. Germline V gene data show CDR1 as SGHAT and CDR2 as FQNNGV. The CDR3 DNA reads as TGTGCCAGCAGCCCCTCACGTGGGAGCCAAAACAACCACTATGGCTACACCTTC. Encoded protein: CASSPSRGSQNNHYGYTF.

This clonotype was seen at least ten times. This sequence joins TRBV4-3 and TRBJ1-5, with D tentatively TRBD1 (5 bases). The V end lost 0 bases, the J end lost 1 base, and 13 bases lay between the germline ends. Germline V gives CDR1 LGHNA, CDR2 YSLEER. CDR3 length equals 17 residues. CDR3 sequence reads: CASSQETTGLSNQPQHF. The CDR3 DNA reads TGCGCCAGCAGCCAAGAAACCACGGGGCTAAGCAATCAGCCCCAGCATTTT.

Worth noting for this clonotype: The junction departs from germline at one end; a sequencing error may be responsible. The V call is TRBV7-2, the J call TRBJ2-2, with 12 bases that match TRBD2. The CDR3 is 16 residues long. CDR1 and CDR2 (germline): SGHTA, FQGNSA. The CDR3 here is CASSLWTSGANGVLFF. The CDR3 nucleotides read TGTGCCAGCAGCCTCTGGACTAGCGGGGCAAACGGGGTGCTGTTTTTT.

CDR3 DNA: TGTGCCAGCAGCCTAGGCCGTCCTATCCAGCCCCAGCATTTT. As protein: CASSLGRPIQPQHF. The chain combines TRBV7-3 with TRBJ1-5, with D unresolved. The CDR3 runs to 14 residues. V was cut by 5 bases and J by 7 bases, with 15 bases left in between. Germline loops: CDR1 SGHTA, CDR2 FQGTGA.

This clonotype was found many times. This may be a read error, as it is one base from a much larger clone. The chain uses TRBV19 and TRBJ2-2; the D is unclear. The ends were cut back, 7 bases at V and 5 bases at J, with 14 bases in the middle. CDR1 LNHDA and CDR2 SQIVND come from the germline V gene (reference sequence). The CDR3 is made up of 14 amino acids. The CDR3 sequence: CASIVGDRTGELFF. Here the CDR3 DNA reads TGTGCCAGTATTGTCGGTGATCGGACCGGGGAGCTGTTTTTT.

This clonotype was observed at least ten times. The CDR3 region is CASSRDRARETQYF. As DNA, the CDR3 is TGCGCCAGCAGCCGGGACAGGGCTAGAGAGACCCAGTACTTC. The chain couples TRBV5-1 to TRBJ2-5; TRBD1 matches at 9 bases. The CDR3 covers 14 residues. Germline CDR1 and CDR2: SGHRS and YFSETQ. Trimming cost V 4 bases and J 4 bases; bases outside gene matches: 5.

About this clonotype itself: At one boundary the junction diverges from the germline segment, which might be a read error. The rearrangement links TRBV7-9 to TRBJ1-1; no clear D gene. The CDR3 runs 13 residues. In germline, CDR1 is SEHNR, CDR2 FQNEAQ (reference sequence). The CDR3 protein is CASSTAARERAHF. CDR3 coding DNA: TGTGCTAGCAGCACCGCGGCCAGAGAAAGGGCTCACTTT. The whole variable domain, filled in from reference TRBV7-9 and TRBJ1-1, reads DTGVSQNPRHKITKRGQNVTFRCDPISEHNRLYWYRQTLGQGPEFLTYFQNEAQLEKSRLLSDRFSAERPKGSFSTLEIQRTEQGDSAMYLCASSTAARERAHFGQGTRLTVV.

Concerning this clonotype itself: The junction shows a germline mismatch at one end, possibly a read error. The rearrangement joins TRBV7-9 to TRBJ1-6; D is perhaps TRBD1 (5 bases). Germline V CDR1 and CDR2: SEHNR, FQNEAQ (reference sequence). The CDR3 runs 14 residues. DNA for the CDR3: TGTGCCAGCAGCTTGGCAGGGTCCGGTGGCTACACCTTCTTT. Translating gives CASSLAGSGGYTFF.

A single count supports this clonotype. Because it lacks the conserved phenylalanine or tryptophan at the end, this CDR3 is likely a read error. This sequence joins TRBV19 and TRBJ2-3; the D is unclear. The CDR3 loop spans 12 amino acids. Deletions cut 1 base from V and 5 bases from J, with 4 bases between. The V gene's germline CDR1 is LNHDA and CDR2 SQIVND (reference sequence). In nucleotides, the CDR3 is TGTGCCAGTAGTATAGGCGAAGATACGCAGTATAAA. Amino acid sequence: CASSIGEDTQYK.

The chain couples TRBV19 to TRBJ1-2, with 7 bases lining up with TRBD1. This CDR3 comprises 13 residues. Per the germline V gene, CDR1 is LNHDA and CDR2 is SQIVND (reference sequence). Losses at the gene ends were 5 bases for V and 6 bases for J; bases not matched to a gene: 6. The CDR3 spells CASSPRQGDGYTF. The DNA for the CDR3 is TGTGCCAGTAGTCCGAGACAGGGTGATGGCTACACCTTC.